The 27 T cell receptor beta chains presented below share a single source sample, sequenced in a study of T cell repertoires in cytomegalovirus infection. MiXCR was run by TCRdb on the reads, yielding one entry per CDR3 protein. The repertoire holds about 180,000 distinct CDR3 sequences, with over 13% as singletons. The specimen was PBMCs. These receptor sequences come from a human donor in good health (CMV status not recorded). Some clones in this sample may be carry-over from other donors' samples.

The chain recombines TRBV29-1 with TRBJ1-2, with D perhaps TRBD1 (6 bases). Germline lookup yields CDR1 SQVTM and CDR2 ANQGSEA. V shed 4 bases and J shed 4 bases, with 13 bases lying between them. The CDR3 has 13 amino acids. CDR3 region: CSVVGGPIYGYTF. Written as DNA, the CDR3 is TGCAGCGTTGTAGGGGGGCCCATCTATGGCTACACCTTC.

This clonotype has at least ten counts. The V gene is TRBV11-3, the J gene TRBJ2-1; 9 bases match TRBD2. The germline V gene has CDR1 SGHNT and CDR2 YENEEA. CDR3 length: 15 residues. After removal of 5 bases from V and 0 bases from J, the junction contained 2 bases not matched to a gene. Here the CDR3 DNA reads TGTGCCAGCAGCAGTAGCGGGAGCTCCTACAATGAGCAGTTCTTC. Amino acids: CASSSSGSSYNEQFF.

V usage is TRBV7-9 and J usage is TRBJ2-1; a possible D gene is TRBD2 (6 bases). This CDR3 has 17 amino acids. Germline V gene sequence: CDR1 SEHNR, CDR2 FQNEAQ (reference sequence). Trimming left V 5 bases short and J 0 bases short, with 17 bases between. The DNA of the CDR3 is TGTGCCAGCAGCCCCTACCCCCGGGACTCCTCCTACAATGAGCAGTTCTTC. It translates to CASSPYPRDSSYNEQFF.

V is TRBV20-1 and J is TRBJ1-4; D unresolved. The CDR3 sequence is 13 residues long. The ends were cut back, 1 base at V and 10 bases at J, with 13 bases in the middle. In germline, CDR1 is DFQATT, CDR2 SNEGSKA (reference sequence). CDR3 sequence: CSARAGTAGKLFF. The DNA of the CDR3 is TGCAGTGCTAGAGCGGGCACCGCTGGAAAACTGTTTTTT.

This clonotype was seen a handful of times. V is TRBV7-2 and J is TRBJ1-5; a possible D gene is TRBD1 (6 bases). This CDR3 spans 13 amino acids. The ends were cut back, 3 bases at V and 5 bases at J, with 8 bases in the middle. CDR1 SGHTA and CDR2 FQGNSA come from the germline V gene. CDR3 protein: CASSFRQDQPQHF. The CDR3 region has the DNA TGTGCCAGCAGCTTCCGACAGGATCAGCCCCAGCATTTT.

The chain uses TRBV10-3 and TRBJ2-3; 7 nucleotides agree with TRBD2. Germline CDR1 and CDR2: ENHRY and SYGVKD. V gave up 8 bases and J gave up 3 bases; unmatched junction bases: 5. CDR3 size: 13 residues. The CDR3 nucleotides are TGTGCCATCGGGCGGGAGCCGACAGATACGCAGTATTTT. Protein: CAIGREPTDTQYF.

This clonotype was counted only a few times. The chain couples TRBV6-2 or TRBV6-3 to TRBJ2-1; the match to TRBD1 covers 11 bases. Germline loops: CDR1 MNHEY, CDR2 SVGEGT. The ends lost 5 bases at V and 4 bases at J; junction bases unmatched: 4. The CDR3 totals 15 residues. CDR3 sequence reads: CASSTRDRGYNEQFF. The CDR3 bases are TGTGCCAGCAGTACCCGGGACAGGGGGTACAATGAGCAGTTCTTC.

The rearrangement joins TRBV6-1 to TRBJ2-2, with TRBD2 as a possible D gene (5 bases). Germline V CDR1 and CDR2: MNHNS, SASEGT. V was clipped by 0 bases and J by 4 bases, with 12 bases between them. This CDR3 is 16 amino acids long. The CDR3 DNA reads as TGTGCCAGCAGTGAAGCCCTTACTAGGCCCACCGGGGAGCTGTTTTTT. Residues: CASSEALTRPTGELFF.

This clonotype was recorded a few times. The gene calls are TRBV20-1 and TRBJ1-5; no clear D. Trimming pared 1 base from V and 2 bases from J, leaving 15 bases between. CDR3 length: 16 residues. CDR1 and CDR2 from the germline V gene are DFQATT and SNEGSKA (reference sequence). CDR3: CSARAPGPQGNQPQHF. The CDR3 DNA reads TGCAGTGCTAGAGCGCCGGGCCCCCAGGGCAATCAGCCCCAGCATTTT.

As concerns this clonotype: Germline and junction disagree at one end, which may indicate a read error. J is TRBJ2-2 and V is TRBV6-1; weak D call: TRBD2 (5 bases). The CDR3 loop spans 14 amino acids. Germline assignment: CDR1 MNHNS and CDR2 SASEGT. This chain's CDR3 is CTSSGKKVAGELFF. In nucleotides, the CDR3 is TGTACCAGCTCCGGGAAGAAGGTGGCCGGGGAGCTGTTTTTT.

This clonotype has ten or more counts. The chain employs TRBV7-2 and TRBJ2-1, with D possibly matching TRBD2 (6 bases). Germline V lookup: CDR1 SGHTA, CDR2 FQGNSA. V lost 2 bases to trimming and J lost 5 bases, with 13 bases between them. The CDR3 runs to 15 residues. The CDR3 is CASSLMWERDNEQFF. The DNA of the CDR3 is TGTGCCAGCAGCTTAATGTGGGAGCGGGACAATGAGCAGTTCTTC. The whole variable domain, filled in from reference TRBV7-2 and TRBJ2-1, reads GAGVSQSPSNKVTEKGKDVELRCDPISGHTALYWYRQSLGQGLEFLIYFQGNSAPDKSGLPSDRFSAERTGGSVSTLTIQRTQQEDSAVYLCASSLMWERDNEQFFGPGTRLTVL.

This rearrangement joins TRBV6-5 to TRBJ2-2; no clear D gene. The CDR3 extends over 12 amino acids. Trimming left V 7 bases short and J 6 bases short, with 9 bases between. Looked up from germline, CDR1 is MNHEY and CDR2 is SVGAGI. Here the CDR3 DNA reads TGTGCCAGCATGAGAGAGTCCGGGGAGCTGTTTTTT. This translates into CASMRESGELFF.

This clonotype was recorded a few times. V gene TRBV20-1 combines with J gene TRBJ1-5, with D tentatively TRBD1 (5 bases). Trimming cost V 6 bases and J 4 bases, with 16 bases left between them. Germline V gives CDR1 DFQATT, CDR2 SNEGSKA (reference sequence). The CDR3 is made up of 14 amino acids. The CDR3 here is CSARRGVSNQPQHF. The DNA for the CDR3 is TGCAGTGCCCGGAGGGGCGTTTCGAATCAGCCCCAGCATTTT.

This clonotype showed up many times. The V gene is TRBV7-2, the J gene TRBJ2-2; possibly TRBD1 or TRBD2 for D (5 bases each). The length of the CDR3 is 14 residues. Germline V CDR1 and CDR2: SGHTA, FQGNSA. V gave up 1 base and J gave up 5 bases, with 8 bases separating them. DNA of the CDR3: TGTGCCAGCAGCTTAGGATGGGGGACCGGGGAGCTGTTTTTT. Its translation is CASSLGWGTGELFF.

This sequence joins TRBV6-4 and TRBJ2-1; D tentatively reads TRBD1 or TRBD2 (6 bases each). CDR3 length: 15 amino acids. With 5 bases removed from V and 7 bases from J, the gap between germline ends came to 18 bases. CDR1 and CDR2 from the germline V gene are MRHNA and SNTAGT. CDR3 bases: TGTGCCAGCAGTCTCTCGGGGGCCCCCCCTAATGAGCAGTTCTTC. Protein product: CASSLSGAPPNEQFF.

CDR3 nucleotides: TGTGCCAGCAGTTTCCGGGACACTAACTATGGCTACACCTTC. Translation gives CASSFRDTNYGYTF. The chain joins TRBV12-3 or TRBV12-4 to TRBJ1-2; tentative D call: TRBD1 (6 bases). The CDR3 totals 14 residues. The V gene lost 3 bases and the J gene lost 0 bases, with 8 bases spanning the gap.

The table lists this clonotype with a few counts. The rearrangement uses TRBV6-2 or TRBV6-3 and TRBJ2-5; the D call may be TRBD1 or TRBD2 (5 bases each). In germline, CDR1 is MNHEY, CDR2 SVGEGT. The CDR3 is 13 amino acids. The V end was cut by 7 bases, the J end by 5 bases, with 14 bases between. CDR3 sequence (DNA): TGTGCCAGCACCCGGGACCCCGAGGAGACCCAGTACTTC. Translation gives CASTRDPEETQYF.

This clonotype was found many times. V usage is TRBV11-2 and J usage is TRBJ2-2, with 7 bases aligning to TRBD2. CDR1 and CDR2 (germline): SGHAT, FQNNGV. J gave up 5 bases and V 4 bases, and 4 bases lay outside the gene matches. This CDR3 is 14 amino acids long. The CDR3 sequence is CASSSGTITGELFF. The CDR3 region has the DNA TGTGCCAGCAGCTCAGGGACTATAACCGGGGAGCTGTTTTTT.

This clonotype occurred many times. CDR3 nucleotide sequence: TGTGCCACCCCGGGTAGCGCGCAGTTCTTC. This sequence encodes CATPGSAQFF. The chain has TRBV6-1 and TRBJ2-1, with D possibly TRBD2 on 5 matching bases. The germline gives CDR1 MNHNS, CDR2 SASEGT. V dropped 10 bases and J dropped 12 bases, with 13 bases sitting between them. The CDR3 spans 10 residues.

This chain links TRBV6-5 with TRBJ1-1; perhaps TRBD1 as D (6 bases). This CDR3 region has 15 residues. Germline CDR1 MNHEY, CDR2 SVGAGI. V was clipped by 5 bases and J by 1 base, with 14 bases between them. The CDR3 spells CASSSLGTRNTEAFF. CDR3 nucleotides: TGTGCCAGCAGTAGTTTGGGGACAAGGAACACTGAAGCTTTCTTT.

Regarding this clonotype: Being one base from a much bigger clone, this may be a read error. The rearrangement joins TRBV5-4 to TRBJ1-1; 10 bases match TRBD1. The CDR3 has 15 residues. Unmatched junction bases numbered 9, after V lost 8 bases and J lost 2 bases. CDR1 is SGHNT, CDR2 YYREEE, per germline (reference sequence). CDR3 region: CARSARDRGNTEAFF. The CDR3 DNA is TGTGCCAGGAGCGCCAGGGACAGGGGAAACACTGAAGCTTTCTTT.

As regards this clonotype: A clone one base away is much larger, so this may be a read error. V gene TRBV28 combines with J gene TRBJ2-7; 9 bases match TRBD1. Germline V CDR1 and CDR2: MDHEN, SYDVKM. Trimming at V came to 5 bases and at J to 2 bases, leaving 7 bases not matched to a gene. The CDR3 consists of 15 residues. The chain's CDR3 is CASSPADRGTYEQYF. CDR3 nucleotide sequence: TGTGCCAGCAGTCCCGCGGACAGGGGTACCTACGAGCAGTACTTC.

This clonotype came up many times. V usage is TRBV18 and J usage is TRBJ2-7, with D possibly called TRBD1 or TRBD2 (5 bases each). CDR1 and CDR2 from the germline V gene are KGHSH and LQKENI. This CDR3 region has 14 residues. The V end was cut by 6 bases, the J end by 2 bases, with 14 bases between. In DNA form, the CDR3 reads TGTGCCAGCTCTTTCGGGGCCCTGACCTACGAGCAGTACTTC. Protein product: CASSFGALTYEQYF.

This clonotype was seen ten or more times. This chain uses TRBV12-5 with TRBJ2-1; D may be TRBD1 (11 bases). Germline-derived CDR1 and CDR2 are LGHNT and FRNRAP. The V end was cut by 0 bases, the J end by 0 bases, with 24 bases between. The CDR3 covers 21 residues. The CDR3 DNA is TGTGCTAGTGGTTTGGTACTTGGACAGGGGGCTAGCGGGAGCTCCTACAATGAGCAGTTCTTC. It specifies CASGLVLGQGASGSSYNEQFF.

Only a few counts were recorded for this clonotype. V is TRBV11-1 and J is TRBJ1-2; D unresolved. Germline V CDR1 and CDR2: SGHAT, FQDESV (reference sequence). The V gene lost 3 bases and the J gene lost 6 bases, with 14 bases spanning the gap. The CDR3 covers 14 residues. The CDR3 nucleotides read TGTGCCAGCAGCTTCGGCAGAACAGAAGATGGCTACACCTTC. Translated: CASSFGRTEDGYTF. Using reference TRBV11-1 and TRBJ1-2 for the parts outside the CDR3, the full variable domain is EAEVAQSPRYKITEKSQAVAFWCDPISGHATLYWYRQILGQGPELLVQFQDESVVDDSQLPKDRFSAERLKGVDSTLKIQPAELGDSAMYLCASSFGRTEDGYTFGSGTRLTVV.

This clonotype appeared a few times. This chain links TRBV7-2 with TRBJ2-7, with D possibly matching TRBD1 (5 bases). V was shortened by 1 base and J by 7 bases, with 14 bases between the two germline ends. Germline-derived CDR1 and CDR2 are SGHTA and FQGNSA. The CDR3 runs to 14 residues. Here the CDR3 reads CASSLGGNKDEQYF. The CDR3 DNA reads TGTGCCAGCAGCTTAGGGGGCAACAAGGATGAGCAGTACTTC.

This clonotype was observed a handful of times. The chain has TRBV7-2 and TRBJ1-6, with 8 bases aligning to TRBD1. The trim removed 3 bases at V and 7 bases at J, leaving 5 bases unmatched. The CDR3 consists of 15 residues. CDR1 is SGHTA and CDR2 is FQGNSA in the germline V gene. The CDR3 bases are TGTGCCAGCAGCTTGACAGGGGCTGGGAATTCACCCCTCCACTTT. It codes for CASSLTGAGNSPLHF.